This T cell receptor (beta chain) was recovered during a study of cytomegalovirus exposure and HLA in healthy donors. Study-wide findings and caveats: Presence/absence analysis assumed near-uniform sequencing depth across donors.

A word on this clone: Its antigen is unidentified.

V dropped 4 bases and J dropped 3 bases, with 12 bases sitting between them. This CDR3 is built from 15 residues. CDR1 is SNHLY and CDR2 is FYNNEI in the germline V gene. PCR was performed using 60 Vbeta and 13 Jbeta primers. Profiling relied on immunoSEQ multiplex PCR, and the TCRdb table lists in-frame clones only, not all of them. The sample is made up of around 150,000 clones, and the top ten hold approximately 2.6% of it. This chain joins TRBV2 and TRBJ1-4; weak D call: TRBD1 (5 bases). This clonotype originated in a man aged 35-49 years in good health and CMV-seronegative. Sequencing was done on a sample of PBMCs. For the CDR3, the DNA is TGTGCCAGCAGTGTGGGGGGTCCGGCTAATGAAAAACTGTTTTTT. It is translated as CASSVGGPANEKLFF. Variable domain in full (rest from reference TRBV2 and TRBJ1-4): EPEVTQTPSHQVTQMGQEVILRCVPISNHLYFYWYRQILGQKVEFLVSFYNNEISEKSEIFDDQFSVERPDGSNFTLKIRSTKLEDSAMYFCASSVGGPANEKLFFGSGTQLSVL.